This T cell receptor beta chain was recovered during a study of blood T cells in healthy people across ages. As for the study in general: About one barcoded beta molecule was captured per two T cells (by template switching).

Study conclusions and caveats: Relative to aged donors, long-lived donors carried more naive CD4+ cells and displayed higher diversity.

The V end was cut by 3 bases, the J end by 7 bases, with 9 bases between. This CDR3 spans 13 amino acids. Combining a sample-barcoded 5' primer with a J-beta primer mix, a second PCR ran for roughly 6 to 11 cycles. One entry per CDR3 protein results from TCRdb running MiXCR on the 5' RACE reads. Among over 550,000 distinct CDR3 sequences listed, about 30% were seen once. In this sample, this clonotype turned up a few times. As yet, its antigen is unknown. Source material: blood. The rearrangement joins TRBV12-3 or TRBV12-4 to TRBJ1-4, with D maybe TRBD1 (6 bases). This receptor was taken from an elderly woman in good health. The DNA for the CDR3 is TGTGCCAGCAGTTTTACAGGGCGTGAAAAACTGTTTTTT. It translates to CASSFTGREKLFF.